Listed below are T cell receptor beta chains from one sample, sequenced in a study of OX40 agonist ivuxolimab in advanced cancers. Only in-frame clones appear in the TCRdb table, and some are missing; sequencing was by immunoSEQ multiplex PCR. Found here are roughly 100,000 clones, roughly 90% of them singletons; the top ten hold about 3%. The input for sequencing was CD4+ or CD8+ T cells sorted from blood, taken in a trial of the OX40 agonist ivuxolimab. The source of these receptors is an adult with an advanced solid tumor such as melanoma, head and neck, liver or kidney cancer. CDR3s include the opening cysteine and the closing phenylalanine or tryptophan. Fields, in order: D gene, clone size, J gene, V gene, CDR3 protein, CDR3 DNA. D genes are given only for firm matches. The listing skips clone size in some rows; elsewhere it reads once, few, many or a size class.

TRBD2	NA	TRBJ2-4	TRBV29-1	CSVGGTIGGENIQYF	TGCAGCGTGGGTGGGACTATTGGAGGCGAAAACATTCAGTACTTC
TRBD1	NA	TRBJ2-7	TRBV5-4	CASSFLSQGAHEQYF	TGTGCCAGCAGCTTTTTATCACAGGGGGCCCACGAGCAGTACTTC
NA	once	TRBJ2-3	TRBV7-2	CASSGLTDTQYF	TGTGCCAGCAGCGGGTTGACAGATACGCAGTATTTT
NA	NA	TRBJ1-1	TRBV5-6	CASSLGLGTEAFF	TGTGCCAGCAGCTTGGGTCTGGGCACTGAAGCTTTCTTT
NA	NA	TRBJ1-1	TRBV9	CASSPLQILDRAEAFF	TGTGCCAGCAGCCCTCTTCAAATTTTGGACAGAGCTGAAGCTTTCTTT
NA	NA	TRBJ2-7	TRBV6-5	CATRGGAQYF	TGTGCCACCCGAGGTGGGGCGCAGTACTTC
TRBD1	NA	TRBJ2-3	TRBV29-1	CSVEGDRGTQYF	TGCAGCGTTGAAGGGGACAGGGGTACGCAGTATTTT
TRBD2	NA	TRBJ2-7	TRBV2	CASMREGSYEQYF	TGTGCCAGCATGAGGGAGGGCTCCTACGAGCAGTACTTC
NA	NA	TRBJ1-2	TRBV5-8	CASSFRGRLYGYTF	TGTGCCAGCAGCTTCCGCGGCCGCCTGTATGGCTACACCTTC
NA	NA	TRBJ2-3	TRBV27	CASRGIADTQYF	TGTGCCAGCAGGGGGATCGCAGATACGCAGTATTTT
NA	once	TRBJ2-1	TRBV19	CASTGRSRNEQFF	TGTGCCAGTACGGGCCGCTCGAGGAATGAGCAGTTCTTC
NA	NA	TRBJ2-5	TRBV30	CAWEGGQETQYF	TGTGCCTGGGAGGGGGGGCAAGAGACCCAGTACTTC